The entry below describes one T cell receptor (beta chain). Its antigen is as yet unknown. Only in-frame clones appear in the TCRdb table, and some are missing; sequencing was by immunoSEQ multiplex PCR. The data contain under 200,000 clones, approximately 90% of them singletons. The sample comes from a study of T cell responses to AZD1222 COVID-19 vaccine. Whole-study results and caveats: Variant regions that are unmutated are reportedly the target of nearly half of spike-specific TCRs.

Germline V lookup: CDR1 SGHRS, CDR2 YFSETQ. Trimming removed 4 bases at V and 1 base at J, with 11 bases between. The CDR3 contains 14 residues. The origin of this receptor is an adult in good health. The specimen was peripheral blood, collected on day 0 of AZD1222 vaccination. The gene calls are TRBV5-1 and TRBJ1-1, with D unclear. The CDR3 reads CASSRRHWNTEAFF. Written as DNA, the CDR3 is TGCGCCAGCAGCCGACGACACTGGAACACTGAAGCTTTCTTT. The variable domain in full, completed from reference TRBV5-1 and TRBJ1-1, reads KAGVTQTPRYLIKTRGQQVTLSCSPISGHRSVSWYQQTPGQGLQFLFEYFSETQRNKGNFPGRFSGRQFSNSRSEMNVSTLELGDSALYLCASSRRHWNTEAFFGQGTRLTVV.